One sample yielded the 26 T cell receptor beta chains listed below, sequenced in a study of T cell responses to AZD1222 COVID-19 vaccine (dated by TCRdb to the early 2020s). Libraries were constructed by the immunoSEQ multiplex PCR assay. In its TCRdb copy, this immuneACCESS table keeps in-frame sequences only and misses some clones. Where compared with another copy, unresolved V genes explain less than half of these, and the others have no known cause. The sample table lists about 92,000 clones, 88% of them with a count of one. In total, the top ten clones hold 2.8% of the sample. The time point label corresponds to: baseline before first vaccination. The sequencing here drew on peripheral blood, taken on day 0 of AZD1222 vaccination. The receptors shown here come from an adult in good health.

The CDR3 DNA is TGTGCCAGCAGCCTCCAATCGGATCAGCCCCAGCATTTT. Translating gives CASSLQSDQPQHF. The chain links TRBV7-9 to TRBJ1-5; D gene unclear. V was trimmed by 5 bases and J by 5 bases, leaving 10 bases between them. This CDR3 has 13 amino acids. The germline V gene has CDR1 SEHNR and CDR2 FQNEAQ (reference sequence).

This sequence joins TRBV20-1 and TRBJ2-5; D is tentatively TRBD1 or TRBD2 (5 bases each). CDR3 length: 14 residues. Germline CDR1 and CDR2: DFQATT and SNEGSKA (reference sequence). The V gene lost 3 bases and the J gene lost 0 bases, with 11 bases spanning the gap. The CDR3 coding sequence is TGCAGTGCTAGTATTCCGGGACACCAAGAGACCCAGTACTTC. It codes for CSASIPGHQETQYF.

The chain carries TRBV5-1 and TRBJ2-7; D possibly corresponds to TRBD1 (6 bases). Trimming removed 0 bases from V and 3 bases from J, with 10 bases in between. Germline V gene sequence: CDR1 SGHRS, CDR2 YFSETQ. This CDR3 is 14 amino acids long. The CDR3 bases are TGCGCCAGCAGCTTGGCTCCGGACAGCTACGAGCAGTACTTC. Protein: CASSLAPDSYEQYF.

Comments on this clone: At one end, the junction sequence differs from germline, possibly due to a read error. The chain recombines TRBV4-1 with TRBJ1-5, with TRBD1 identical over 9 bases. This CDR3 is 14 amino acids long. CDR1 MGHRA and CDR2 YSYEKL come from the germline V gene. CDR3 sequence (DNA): TGCGCCAGCAGCCAAACAGGGGGCAACCAGCCCCAGCATTTT. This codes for CASSQTGGNQPQHF.

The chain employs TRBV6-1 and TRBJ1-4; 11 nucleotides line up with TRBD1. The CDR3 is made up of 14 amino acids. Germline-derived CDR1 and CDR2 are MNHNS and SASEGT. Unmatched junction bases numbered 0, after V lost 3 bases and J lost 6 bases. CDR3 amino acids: CASSEGQGDEKLFF. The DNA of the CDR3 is TGTGCCAGCAGTGAGGGACAGGGGGATGAAAAACTGTTTTTT.

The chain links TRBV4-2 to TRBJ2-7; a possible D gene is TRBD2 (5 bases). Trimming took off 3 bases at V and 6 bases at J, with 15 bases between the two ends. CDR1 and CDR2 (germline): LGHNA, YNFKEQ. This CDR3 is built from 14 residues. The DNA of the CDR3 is TGTGCCAGCAGCCAGCCTAGCCCAGAAGCCGAGCAGTACTTC. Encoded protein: CASSQPSPEAEQYF.

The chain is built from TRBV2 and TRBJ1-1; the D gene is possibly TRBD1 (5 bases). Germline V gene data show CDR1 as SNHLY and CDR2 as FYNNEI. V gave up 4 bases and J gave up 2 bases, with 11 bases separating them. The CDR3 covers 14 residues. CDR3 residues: CASSVDRPNTEAFF. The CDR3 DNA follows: TGTGCCAGCAGTGTTGACAGACCCAACACTGAAGCTTTCTTT.

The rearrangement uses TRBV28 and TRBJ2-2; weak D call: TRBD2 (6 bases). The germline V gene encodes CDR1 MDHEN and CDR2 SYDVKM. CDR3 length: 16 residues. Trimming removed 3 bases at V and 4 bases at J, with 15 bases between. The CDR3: CASSFGLAMGTGELFF. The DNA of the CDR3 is TGTGCCAGCAGTTTTGGGCTAGCGATGGGCACCGGGGAGCTGTTTTTT.

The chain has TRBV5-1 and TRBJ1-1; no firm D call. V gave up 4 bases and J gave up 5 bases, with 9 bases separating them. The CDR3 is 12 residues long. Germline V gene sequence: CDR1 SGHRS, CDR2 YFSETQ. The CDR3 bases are TGCGCCAGCAGCACCGGAGGGACTGAAGCTTTCTTT. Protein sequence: CASSTGGTEAFF.

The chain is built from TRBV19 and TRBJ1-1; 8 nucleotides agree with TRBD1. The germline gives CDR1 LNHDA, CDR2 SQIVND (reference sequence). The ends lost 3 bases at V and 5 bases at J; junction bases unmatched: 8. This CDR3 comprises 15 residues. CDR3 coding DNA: TGTGCCAGTAGTATGGGACAGGATCTGGGGACTGAAGCTTTCTTT. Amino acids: CASSMGQDLGTEAFF.

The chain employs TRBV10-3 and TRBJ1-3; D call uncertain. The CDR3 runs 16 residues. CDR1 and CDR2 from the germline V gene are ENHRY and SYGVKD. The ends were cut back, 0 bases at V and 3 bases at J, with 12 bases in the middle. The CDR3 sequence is CAISESRDADGNTIYF. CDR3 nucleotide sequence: TGTGCCATCAGTGAGTCACGAGACGCGGATGGAAACACCATATATTTT.

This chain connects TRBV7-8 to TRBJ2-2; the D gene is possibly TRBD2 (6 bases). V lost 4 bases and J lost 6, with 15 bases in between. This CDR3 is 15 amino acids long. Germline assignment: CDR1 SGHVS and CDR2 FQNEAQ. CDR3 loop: CASSSGRTRAGELFF. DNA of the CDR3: TGTGCCAGCAGCTCCGGGAGAACGAGGGCCGGGGAGCTGTTTTTT.

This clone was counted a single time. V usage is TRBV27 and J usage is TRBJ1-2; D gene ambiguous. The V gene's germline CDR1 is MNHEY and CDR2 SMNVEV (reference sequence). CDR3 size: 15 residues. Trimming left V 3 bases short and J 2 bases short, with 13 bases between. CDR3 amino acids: CASSLVGSKNYGYTF. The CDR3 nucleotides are TGTGCCAGCAGTTTGGTAGGGTCAAAAAACTATGGCTACACCTTC.

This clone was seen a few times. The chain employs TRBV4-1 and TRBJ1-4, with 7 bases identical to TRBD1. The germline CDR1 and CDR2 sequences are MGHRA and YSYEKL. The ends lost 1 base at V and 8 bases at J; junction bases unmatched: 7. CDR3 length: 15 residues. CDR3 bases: TGCGCCAGCAGCCAAGTACCGACAGGGACGGAAAAACTGTTTTTT. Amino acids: CASSQVPTGTEKLFF.

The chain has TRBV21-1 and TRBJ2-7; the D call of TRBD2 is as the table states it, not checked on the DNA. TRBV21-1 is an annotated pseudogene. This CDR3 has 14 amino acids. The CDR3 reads CASSPSQREYEQYF. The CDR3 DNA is TGTGCCAGCAGCCCATCCCAGCGGGAGTACGAGCAGTACTTC.

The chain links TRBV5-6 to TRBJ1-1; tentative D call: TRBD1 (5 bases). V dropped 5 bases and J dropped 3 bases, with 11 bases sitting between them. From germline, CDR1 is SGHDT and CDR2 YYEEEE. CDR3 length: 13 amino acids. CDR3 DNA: TGTGCCAGCAGTTCCCGGGGGTACACTGAAGCTTTCTTT. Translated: CASSSRGYTEAFF.

The CDR3 is CASSSRTDTKMNTEAFF. In DNA, the CDR3 is TGTGCCAGCAGTTCGAGGACAGATACTAAAATGAACACTGAAGCTTTCTTT. V and J are TRBV28 and TRBJ1-1; D perhaps matches TRBD1 (6 bases). The germline gives CDR1 MDHEN, CDR2 SYDVKM. The ends were cut back, 4 bases at V and 0 bases at J, with 18 bases in the middle. The CDR3 runs to 17 residues.

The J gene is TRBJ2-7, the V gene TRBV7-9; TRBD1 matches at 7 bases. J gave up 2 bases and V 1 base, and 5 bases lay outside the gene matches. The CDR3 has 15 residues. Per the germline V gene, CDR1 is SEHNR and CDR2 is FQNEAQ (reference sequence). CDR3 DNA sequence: TGTGCCAGCAGCTTAGGTTTCCAGGGGGCCTACGAGCAGTACTTC. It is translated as CASSLGFQGAYEQYF.

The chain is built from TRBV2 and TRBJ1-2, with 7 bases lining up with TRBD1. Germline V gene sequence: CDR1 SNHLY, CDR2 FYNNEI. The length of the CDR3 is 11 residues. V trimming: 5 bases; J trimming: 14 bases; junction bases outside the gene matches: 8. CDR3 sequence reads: CASSSGQVRTF. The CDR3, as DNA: TGTGCCAGCAGTTCCGGACAGGTTAGGACCTTC. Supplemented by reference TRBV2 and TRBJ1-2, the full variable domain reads EPEVTQTPSHQVTQMGQEVILRCVPISNHLYFYWYRQILGQKVEFLVSFYNNEISEKSEIFDDQFSVERPDGSNFTLKIRSTKLEDSAMYFCASSSGQVRTFGSGTRLTVV.

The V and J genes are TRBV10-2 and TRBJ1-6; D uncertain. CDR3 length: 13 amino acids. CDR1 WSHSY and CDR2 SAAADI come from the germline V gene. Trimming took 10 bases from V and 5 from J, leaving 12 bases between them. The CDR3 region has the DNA TGCGCCACCAGCCGGGCGGATAATTCACCCCTCCACTTT. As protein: CATSRADNSPLHF.

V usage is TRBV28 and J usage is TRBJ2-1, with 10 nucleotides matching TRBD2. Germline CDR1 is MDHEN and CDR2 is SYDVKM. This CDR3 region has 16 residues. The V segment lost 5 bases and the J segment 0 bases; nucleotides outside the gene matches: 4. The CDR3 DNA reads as TGTGCCAGCAGTGCCCCTAGCGGGAGCTCCTACAATGAGCAGTTCTTC. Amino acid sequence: CASSAPSGSSYNEQFF.

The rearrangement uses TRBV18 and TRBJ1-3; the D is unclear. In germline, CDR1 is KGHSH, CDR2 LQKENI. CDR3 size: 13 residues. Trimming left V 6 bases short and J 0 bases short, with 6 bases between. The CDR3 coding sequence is TGTGCCAGCTCTAAGGACTCTGGAAACACCATATATTTT. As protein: CASSKDSGNTIYF.

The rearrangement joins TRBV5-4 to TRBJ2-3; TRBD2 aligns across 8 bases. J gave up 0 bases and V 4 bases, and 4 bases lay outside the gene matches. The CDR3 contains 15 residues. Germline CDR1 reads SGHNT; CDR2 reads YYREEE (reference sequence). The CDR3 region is CASSPGGPSTDTQYF. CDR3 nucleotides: TGTGCCAGCAGCCCGGGAGGGCCGAGCACAGATACGCAGTATTTT.

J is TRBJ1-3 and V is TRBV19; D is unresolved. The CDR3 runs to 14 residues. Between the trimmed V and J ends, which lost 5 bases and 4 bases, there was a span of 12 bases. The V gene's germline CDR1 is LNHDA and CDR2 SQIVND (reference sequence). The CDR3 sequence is CASSPRGTGNTIYF. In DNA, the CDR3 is TGTGCCAGTAGTCCCCGGGGTACCGGAAACACCATATATTTT.

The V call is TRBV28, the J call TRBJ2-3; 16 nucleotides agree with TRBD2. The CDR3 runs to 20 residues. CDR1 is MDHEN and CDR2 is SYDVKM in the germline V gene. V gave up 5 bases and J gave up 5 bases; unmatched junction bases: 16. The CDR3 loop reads CASSDRDRGLAGGPGDTQYF. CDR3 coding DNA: TGTGCCAGCAGTGACCGGGACAGGGGACTAGCGGGAGGGCCTGGAGATACGCAGTATTTT.

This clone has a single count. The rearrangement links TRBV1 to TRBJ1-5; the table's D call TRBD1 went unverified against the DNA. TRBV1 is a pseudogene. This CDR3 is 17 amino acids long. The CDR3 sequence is CTSSQARDRENNQPQHF. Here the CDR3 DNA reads TGCACCAGCAGCCAGGCCCGGGACAGGGAGAACAATCAGCCCCAGCATTTT.